These 2 T cell receptor beta chains share one sample of origin, sequenced in a study of cytomegalovirus exposure and HLA in healthy donors. Vbeta (60) and Jbeta (13) primers were used in the PCR. The table came from immunoSEQ multiplex PCR; TCRdb's copy has only in-frame clones and leaves some out. The sample lists about 92,000 clones; roughly 80% were seen once. The sequenced material came from PBMCs. These receptors were obtained from a girl aged 2 to 9 in good health and CMV-seropositive.

As for this clone: An end of the junction differs from the germline gene, which may be a read error. The chain links TRBV28 to TRBJ1-4; 9 positions agree with TRBD1. Germline-derived CDR1 and CDR2 are MDHEN and SYDVKM. The CDR3 is made up of 14 amino acids. The CDR3 region has the DNA TGTGCCAGCAGTTTCCGGGACAGGGATGATAAACTGTTTTTT. Translated, it gives CASSFRDRDDKLFF.

This clone was recorded only once. The chain combines TRBV14 with TRBJ2-1; perhaps TRBD2 as D (5 bases). Trimming left V 1 base short and J 11 bases short, with 12 bases between. Germline lookup yields CDR1 SGHDN and CDR2 FVKESK. The CDR3 extends over 13 amino acids. The CDR3 DNA follows: TGTGCCAGCAGCCAAGGATCCGGGATACAGCAGTTCTTC. Its protein product is CASSQGSGIQQFF.